This TCR beta chain was retrieved from a study of control samples from healthy donors and cancer patients (dated by TCRdb to 2018 to 2021). As concerns this clone: Its antigen is currently not known. Base-call qualities are not available, and no considerably larger clone is one nucleotide away.

To prepare the library, the immunoSEQ multiplex PCR assay was applied. TCRdb holds this immuneACCESS table with in-frame rearrangements only. Some clones are missing; in checked studies, unresolved V genes explain under half, and the rest has no known cause. A total of roughly 120,000 clones appear in this sample, roughly nine tenths of them only once. Of the sample, around 1.1% is held by the ten largest clones. Cut back by 6 bases and 2 bases, the V and J ends lie 17 bases apart. The CDR3 numbers 16 residues from cysteine through phenylalanine. Of the read, only the CDR3 DNA is kept; its 48 bases are in frame from base 1. Looking up the germline V gene (reference sequence) yields CDR1 LNHDA and CDR2 SQIVND.

The chain is made from TRBV19 and TRBJ1-5; the D gene assignment is ambiguous. Sequenced material: PBMCs. The clonotype originates from a woman aged 50 to 60 with colorectal cancer. The CDR3 is CASRPKVNWRNQPQHF. The sequenced DNA: TGTGCCAGTAGGCCAAAGGTTAATTGGCGCAATCAGCCCCAGCATTTT.